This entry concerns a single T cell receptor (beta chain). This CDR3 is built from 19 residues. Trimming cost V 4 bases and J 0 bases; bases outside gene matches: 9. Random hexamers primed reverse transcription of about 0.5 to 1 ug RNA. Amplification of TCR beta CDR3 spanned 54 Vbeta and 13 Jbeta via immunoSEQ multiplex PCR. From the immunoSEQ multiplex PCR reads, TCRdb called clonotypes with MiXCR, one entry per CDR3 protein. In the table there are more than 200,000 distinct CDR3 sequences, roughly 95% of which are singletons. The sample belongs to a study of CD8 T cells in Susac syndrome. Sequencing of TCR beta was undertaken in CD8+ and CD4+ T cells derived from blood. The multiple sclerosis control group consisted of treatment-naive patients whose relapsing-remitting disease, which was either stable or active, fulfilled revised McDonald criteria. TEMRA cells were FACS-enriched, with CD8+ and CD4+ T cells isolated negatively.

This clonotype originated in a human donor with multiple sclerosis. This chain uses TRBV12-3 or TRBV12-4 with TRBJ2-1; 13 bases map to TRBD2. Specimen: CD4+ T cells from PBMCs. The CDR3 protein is CASSSYGTSGKSSYNEQFF. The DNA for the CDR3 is TGTGCCAGCAGTTCCTACGGGACTAGCGGGAAGAGCTCCTACAATGAGCAGTTCTTC.